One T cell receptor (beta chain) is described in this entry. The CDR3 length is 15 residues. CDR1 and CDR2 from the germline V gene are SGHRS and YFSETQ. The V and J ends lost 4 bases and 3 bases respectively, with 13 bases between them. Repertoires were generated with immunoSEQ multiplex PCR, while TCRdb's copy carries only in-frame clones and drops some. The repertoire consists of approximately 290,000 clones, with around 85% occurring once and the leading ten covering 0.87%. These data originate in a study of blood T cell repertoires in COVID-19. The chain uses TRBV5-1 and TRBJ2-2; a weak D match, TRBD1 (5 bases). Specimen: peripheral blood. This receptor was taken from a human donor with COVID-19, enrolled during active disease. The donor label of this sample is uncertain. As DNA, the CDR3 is TGCGCCAGCAGCGGGGCGTTGGCCCACACCGGGGAGCTGTTTTTT. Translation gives CASSGALAHTGELFF.